This note documents a single TCR beta chain sequence. The antigen is undetermined. V was trimmed by 2 bases and J by 5 bases, leaving 12 bases between them. The CDR3 sequence is 13 residues long. The germline gives CDR1 GTSNPN, CDR2 SVGIG (reference sequence). CD8 memory cells included CD45RO+ cells plus CCR7-negative CD45RA+ TemRA cells. This record comes from a study of shared clonotypes between healthy human individuals. Regarding the study as a whole: Compared with memory subsets, naive subsets generally had larger estimated richness.

Every immunoSEQ plate was one replicate of a subset's evenly spread DNA. Data came from immunoSEQ multiplex PCR; TCRdb stores just in-frame clones and leaves some out. The data contain more than 550,000 clones, 90% of them singletons. This clonotype was sampled from a young man in good health. Some clones in this sample may be carry-over from other donors' samples. Sequencing input: memory CD8+ T cells from PBMCs. The subset denotes: CD45RO+ cells pooled with CCR7-negative TemRA cells. This sequence joins TRBV30 and TRBJ1-2; D is unresolved. The CDR3 reads CAWSLYSYYGYTF. CDR3 nucleotides: TGTGCCTGGAGTTTGTACAGCTATTATGGCTACACCTTC.